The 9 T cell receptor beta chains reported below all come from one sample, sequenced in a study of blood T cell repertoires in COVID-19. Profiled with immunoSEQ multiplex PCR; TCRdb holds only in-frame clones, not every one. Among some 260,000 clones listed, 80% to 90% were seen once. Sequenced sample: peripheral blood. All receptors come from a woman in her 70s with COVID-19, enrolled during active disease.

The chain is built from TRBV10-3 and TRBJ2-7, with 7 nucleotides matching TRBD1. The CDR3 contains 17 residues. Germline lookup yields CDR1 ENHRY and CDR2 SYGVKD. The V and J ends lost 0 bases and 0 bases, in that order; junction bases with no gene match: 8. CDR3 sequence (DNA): TGTGCCATCAGTGAGTCTGGAACGGGACAGAGCTCCTACGAGCAGTACTTC. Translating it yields CAISESGTGQSSYEQYF.

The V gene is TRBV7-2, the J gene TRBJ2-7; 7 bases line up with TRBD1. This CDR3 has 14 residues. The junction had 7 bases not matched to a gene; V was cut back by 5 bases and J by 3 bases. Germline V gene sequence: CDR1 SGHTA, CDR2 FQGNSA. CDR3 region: CASSTRRGYYEQYF. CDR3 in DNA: TGTGCCAGCAGCACCCGCAGGGGGTACTACGAGCAGTACTTC.

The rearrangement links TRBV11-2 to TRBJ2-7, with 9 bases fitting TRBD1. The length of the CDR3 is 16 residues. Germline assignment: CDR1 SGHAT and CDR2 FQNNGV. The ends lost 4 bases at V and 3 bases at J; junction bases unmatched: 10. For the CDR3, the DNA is TGTGCCAGCAGCTCACAGGGTGGGGGACAGGGCTACGAGCAGTACTTC. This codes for CASSSQGGGQGYEQYF.

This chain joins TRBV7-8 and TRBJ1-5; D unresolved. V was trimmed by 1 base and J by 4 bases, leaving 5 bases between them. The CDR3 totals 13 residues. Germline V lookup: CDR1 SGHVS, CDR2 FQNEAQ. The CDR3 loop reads CASSLGRNQPQHF. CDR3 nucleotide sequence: TGTGCCAGCAGCTTAGGCAGAAATCAGCCCCAGCATTTT.

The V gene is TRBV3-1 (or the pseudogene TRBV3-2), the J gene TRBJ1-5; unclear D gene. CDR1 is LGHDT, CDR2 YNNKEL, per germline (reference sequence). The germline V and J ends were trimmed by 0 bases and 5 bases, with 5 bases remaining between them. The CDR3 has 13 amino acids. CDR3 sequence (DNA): TGTGCCAGCAGCCAAGATCTTGATCAGCCCCAGCATTTT. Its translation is CASSQDLDQPQHF.

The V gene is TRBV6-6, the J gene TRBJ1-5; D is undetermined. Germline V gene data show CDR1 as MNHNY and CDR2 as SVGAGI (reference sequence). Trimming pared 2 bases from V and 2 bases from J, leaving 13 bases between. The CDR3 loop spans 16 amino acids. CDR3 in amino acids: CASSYAPLGGNQPQHF. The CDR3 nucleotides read TGTGCCAGCAGTTACGCGCCTTTAGGAGGCAATCAGCCCCAGCATTTT.

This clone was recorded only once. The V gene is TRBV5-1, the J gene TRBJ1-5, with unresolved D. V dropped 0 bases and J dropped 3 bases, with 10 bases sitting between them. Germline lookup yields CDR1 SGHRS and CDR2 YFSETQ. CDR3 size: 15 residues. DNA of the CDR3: TGCGCCAGCAGCTTGGGCCTTCCTATCAATCAGCCCCAGCATTTT. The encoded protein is CASSLGLPINQPQHF.

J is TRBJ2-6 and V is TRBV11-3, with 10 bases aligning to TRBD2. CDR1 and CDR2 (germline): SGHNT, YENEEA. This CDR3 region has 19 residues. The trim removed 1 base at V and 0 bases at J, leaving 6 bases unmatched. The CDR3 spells CASSLAGTSVSSGANVLTF. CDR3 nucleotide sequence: TGTGCCAGCAGCTTAGCCGGGACTAGCGTAAGCTCTGGGGCCAACGTCCTGACTTTC.

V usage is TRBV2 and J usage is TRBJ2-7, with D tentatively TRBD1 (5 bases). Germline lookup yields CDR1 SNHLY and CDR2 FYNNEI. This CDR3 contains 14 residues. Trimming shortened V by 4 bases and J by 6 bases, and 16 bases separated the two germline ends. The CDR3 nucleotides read TGTGCCAGCAGTGTTGAGACAGTCTCCCCCGAGCAGTACTTC. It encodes CASSVETVSPEQYF. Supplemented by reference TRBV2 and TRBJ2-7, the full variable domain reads EPEVTQTPSHQVTQMGQEVILRCVPISNHLYFYWYRQILGQKVEFLVSFYNNEISEKSEIFDDQFSVERPDGSNFTLKIRSTKLEDSAMYFCASSVETVSPEQYFGPGTRLTVT.